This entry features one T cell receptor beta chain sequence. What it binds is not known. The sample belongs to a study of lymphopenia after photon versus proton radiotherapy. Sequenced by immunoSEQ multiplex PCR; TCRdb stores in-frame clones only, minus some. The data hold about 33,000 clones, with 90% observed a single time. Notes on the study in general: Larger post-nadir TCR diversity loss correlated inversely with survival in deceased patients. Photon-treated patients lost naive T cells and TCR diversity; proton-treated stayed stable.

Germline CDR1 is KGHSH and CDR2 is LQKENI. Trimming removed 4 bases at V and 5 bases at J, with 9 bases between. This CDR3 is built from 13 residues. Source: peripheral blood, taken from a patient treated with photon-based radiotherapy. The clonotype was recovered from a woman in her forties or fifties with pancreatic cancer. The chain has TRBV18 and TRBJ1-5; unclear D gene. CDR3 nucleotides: TGTGCCAGCTCACTGACGGACGATCAGCCCCAGCATTTT. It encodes CASSLTDDQPQHF.